What follows are 12 T cell receptor beta chains derived from one specimen sequenced in a study of regulatory T cells in long-lasting Graves disease. Noted time point: newly diagnosed GD, antithyroid drugs for less than 3 months. PBMC RNA served as the TCR library source. The authors built TCR beta libraries using iRepertoire HTBI primers and Arm-PCR of CDR3 regions. TCRdb re-derived calls from the multiplex PCR reads in MiXCR, one entry per CDR3 protein. The sample carries approximately 540,000 distinct CDR3 sequences, 12% recorded once. These data were also reused for a study on T cells in Graves' hyperthyroidism and ophthalmopathy.

Here the sequenced sample was peripheral blood mononuclear cells (PBMCs), taken at new diagnosis, from a patient treated with antithyroid drugs. These receptors came from a woman between 25 and 40 years old with Graves disease.

This clonotype was counted many times. The chain employs TRBV27 and TRBJ2-3; 8 bases fit TRBD2. CDR1 MNHEY and CDR2 SMNVEV come from the germline V gene (reference sequence). The CDR3 contains 13 residues. The ends lost 8 bases at V and 6 bases at J; junction bases unmatched: 7. As DNA, the CDR3 is TGTGCCAGCTGGATACGGGGGGGGGATACGCAGTATTTT. Encoded protein: CASWIRGGDTQYF.

The CDR3: CASSTLMTGEYSPLHF. DNA for the CDR3: TGTGCCAGTAGTACCCTCATGACAGGGGAATATTCACCCCTCCACTTT. The chain carries TRBV19 and TRBJ1-6; 8 positions agree with TRBD1. CDR1 is LNHDA, CDR2 SQIVND, per germline (reference sequence). With 4 bases clipped from V and 8 bases from J, the junction kept 10 bases outside the gene matches. This CDR3 has 16 residues.

This chain uses TRBV6-2 or TRBV6-3 with TRBJ1-2, with unresolved D. CDR1 is MNHEY, CDR2 SVGEGT, per germline. The CDR3 spans 13 residues. With 2 bases removed from V and 9 bases from J, the gap between germline ends came to 13 bases. The CDR3 protein is CASSYLITRSYTF. In DNA form, the CDR3 reads TGTGCCAGCAGTTACCTAATAACCAGGAGCTACACCTTC.

This clonotype was picked up many times. CDR3 in DNA: TGTGCCAGCACTTTTAGCGGGATCGGAAGTGAGCAGTACTTC. It codes for CASTFSGIGSEQYF. V and J are TRBV2 and TRBJ2-7; the match to TRBD2 covers 8 bases. Trimming removed 7 bases from V and 7 bases from J; junction bases left unmatched: 12. The V gene's germline CDR1 is SNHLY and CDR2 FYNNEI. The CDR3 spans 14 residues.

The chain couples TRBV24-1 to TRBJ2-5; D gene uncertain. This CDR3 is built from 14 residues. V lost 4 bases to trimming and J lost 2 bases, with 10 bases between them. The germline V gene encodes CDR1 KGHDR and CDR2 SFDVKD. CDR3 in DNA: TGTGCCACCAGTGAGGTAGACGGGCAAGAGACCCAGTACTTC. This sequence encodes CATSEVDGQETQYF.

This clonotype showed up just a few times. The rearrangement uses TRBV4-2 and TRBJ2-2; 9 bases line up with TRBD2. V lost 1 base and J lost 4; bases outside the gene matches: 10. Germline V gives CDR1 LGHNA, CDR2 YNFKEQ. This CDR3 has 18 residues. The DNA for the CDR3 is TGTGCCAGCAGCCAAGGGCGGGAGGGCCCGTTCGCCACCGGGGAGCTGTTTTTT. It is translated as CASSQGREGPFATGELFF.

This clonotype has ten or more counts. The chain combines TRBV4-1 with TRBJ1-1; TRBD1 agrees at 7 bases. V was pared by 2 bases and J by 7 bases, with 7 bases of the junction left unmatched. CDR1 and CDR2 (germline): MGHRA, YSYEKL. The CDR3 is made up of 14 amino acids. The CDR3 loop reads CASSQPRRDSEAFF. The CDR3, as DNA: TGCGCCAGCAGCCAACCCCGTAGGGACAGTGAAGCTTTCTTT.

The chain has TRBV12-3 or TRBV12-4 and TRBJ2-3; 8 nucleotides line up with TRBD2. V gave up 5 bases and J gave up 3 bases; unmatched junction bases: 7. The CDR3 covers 15 residues. The CDR3 DNA sequence: TGTGCCAGCAGTCGGACGGGGGGGCGTACAGATACGCAGTATTTT. Protein: CASSRTGGRTDTQYF.

This clonotype was detected many times. The chain uses TRBV19 and TRBJ1-5, with a possible D match to TRBD1 (6 bases). CDR3 length: 14 amino acids. The germline gives CDR1 LNHDA, CDR2 SQIVND (reference sequence). The ends were cut back, 4 bases at V and 7 bases at J, with 14 bases in the middle. For the CDR3, the DNA is TGTGCCAGTAGTACGGACAGCCTGTTCCAGCCCCAGCATTTT. It yields the protein CASSTDSLFQPQHF.

The chain is built from TRBV20-1 and TRBJ2-1, with 15 bases that match TRBD2. The V gene's germline CDR1 is DFQATT and CDR2 SNEGSKA (reference sequence). This CDR3 has 15 amino acids. The V segment lost 5 bases and the J segment 8 bases; nucleotides outside the gene matches: 7. CDR3 region: CSAQGLAGGPYEQFF. In DNA, the CDR3 is TGCAGTGCTCAAGGACTAGCGGGAGGGCCTTATGAGCAGTTCTTC.

Comment on this clonotype: This sequence may be a read error, since a much larger clone differs from it by one base. V is TRBV7-9 and J is TRBJ2-1; unclear D gene. CDR3 length: 16 amino acids. Trimming left V 5 bases short and J 3 bases short, with 17 bases between. CDR1 is SEHNR, CDR2 FQNEAQ, per germline (reference sequence). The CDR3 DNA sequence: TGTGCCAGCAGCCCCCCCCACAATCCCTTCTACAATGAGCAGTTCTTC. Translated: CASSPPHNPFYNEQFF.

This clonotype showed up many times. V and J are TRBV27 and TRBJ1-6; D unclear. The CDR3 covers 13 residues. V was pared by 5 bases and J by 9 bases, with 11 bases between. Per germline, CDR1 MNHEY and CDR2 SMNVEV (reference sequence). The CDR3 DNA sequence: TGTGCCAGCAGTCCCCATAGGAGTTCACCCCTCCACTTT. Its translation: CASSPHRSSPLHF.